This T cell receptor (beta chain) stems from a study of shared clonotypes between healthy human individuals. Findings of the study overall: With a few donors compared, approximately 5% of naive CD4 clonotypes were shared. The researchers took only blood, and tissue repertoires probably look different.

On this clone: What it recognizes is unknown.

In germline, CDR1 is SGHTA, CDR2 FQGNSA. The CDR3 consists of 15 residues. The trim removed 8 bases at V and 7 bases at J, leaving 14 bases unmatched. Genomic DNA from each subset was divided evenly over several immunoSEQ plates. The assay was immunoSEQ multiplex PCR, and TCRdb's table has in-frame clones only and misses some. This table has 850,000 to 1,200,000 clones, 70% to 80% appearing once. The chain joins TRBV7-2 to TRBJ2-3, with 8 bases aligning to TRBD2. The TCR was taken from a man aged 18 to 29 in good health. Sequencing was performed on memory CD4+ T cells sorted from blood. Subset noted: CD45RA-negative fraction. The DNA of the CDR3 is TGTGCCAGCTGCTCCCGGGGAGTAGCGGGAAATACGCAGTATTTT. This sequence encodes CASCSRGVAGNTQYF.